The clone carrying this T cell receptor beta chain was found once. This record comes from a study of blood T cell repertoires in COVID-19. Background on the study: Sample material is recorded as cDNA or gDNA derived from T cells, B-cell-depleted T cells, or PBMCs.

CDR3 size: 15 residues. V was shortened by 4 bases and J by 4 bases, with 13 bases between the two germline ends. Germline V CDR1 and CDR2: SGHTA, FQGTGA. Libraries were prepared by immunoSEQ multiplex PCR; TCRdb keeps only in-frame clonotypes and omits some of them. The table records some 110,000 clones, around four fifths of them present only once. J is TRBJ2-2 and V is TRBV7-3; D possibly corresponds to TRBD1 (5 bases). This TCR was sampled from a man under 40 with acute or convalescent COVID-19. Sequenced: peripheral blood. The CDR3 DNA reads TGTGCCAGCAGCTCCCCGACAGAGACCACCGGGGAGCTGTTTTTT. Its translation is CASSSPTETTGELFF.